These T cell receptor beta chains were read from a single sample in a study of blood T cell repertoires in COVID-19. Sequencing was performed with immunoSEQ multiplex PCR; in TCRdb, only in-frame clones are kept and a portion is missing. In the table there are 110,000 or so clones, 75% to 85% of which are singletons. The sequencing input was peripheral blood. All receptors derive from a woman aged 80 or over with active or convalescent COVID-19. The CDR3 runs from the conserved cysteine through the conserved F or W. Fields, in order: CDR3 protein, CDR3 DNA, J gene, V gene, clone size, D gene. D genes are given only for firm matches. A clone size is listed for some rows: how often the clone was seen (once, few, many), or a class if it is expanded.

CAISVPGTGGTGELFF,TGTGCCATCAGTGTCCCCGGGACAGGGGGCACCGGGGAGCTGTTTTTT,TRBJ2-2,TRBV10-3,few,TRBD1
CASSLGGGSYEQYF,TGTGCCAGCAGCTTAGGGGGGGGCTCCTACGAGCAGTACTTC,TRBJ2-7,TRBV7-9,.,TRBD2
CSASDSQGSTDTQYF,TGCAGTGCTAGTGACTCCCAGGGGAGCACAGATACGCAGTATTTT,TRBJ2-3,TRBV20-1,.,.
CASLREVSAYEQYF,TGTGCCAGCCTGCGGGAGGTCTCCGCCTACGAGCAGTACTTC,TRBJ2-7,TRBV5-5,.,TRBD2
CASSPLTARADTQYF,TGTGCCAGCAGCCCCCTAACGGCTCGGGCAGATACGCAGTATTTT,TRBJ2-3,TRBV7-3,.,.
CASRPTGVGTDTQYF,TGTGCCAGCAGGCCGACAGGGGTCGGCACAGATACGCAGTATTTT,TRBJ2-3,TRBV27,.,TRBD1
CASRHGTGGSAFF,TGTGCCAGTAGACACGGGACAGGGGGCTCGGCTTTCTTT,TRBJ1-1,TRBV19,.,TRBD1
CASTLGLAGREQYF,TGTGCCAGCACCCTTGGGCTAGCGGGAAGGGAGCAGTACTTC,TRBJ2-7,TRBV6-1,once,TRBD2
CASSLQGAGNQPQHF,TGTGCCAGCAGTTTACAGGGGGCTGGCAATCAGCCCCAGCATTTT,TRBJ1-5,TRBV27,.,TRBD1
CASRVTSVSTDTQYF,TGTGCCAGTAGGGTGACTAGCGTCAGCACAGATACGCAGTATTTT,TRBJ2-3,TRBV19,few,TRBD2
CASSLGGGGGFGYTF,TGTGCCAGCAGTTTGGGGGGCGGGGGAGGTTTTGGCTACACCTTC,TRBJ1-2,TRBV27,.,.
CASSWGGGNSYEQYF,TGTGCCAGCAGCTGGGGGGGCGGAAACTCCTACGAGCAGTACTTC,TRBJ2-7,TRBV5-6,.,.
CASTASGRAIGTGELFF,TGTGCCAGCACTGCTAGCGGGAGGGCCATCGGCACCGGGGAGCTGTTTTTT,TRBJ2-2,TRBV9,.,TRBD2
CASSRFEADRDF,TGTGCCAGCAGCCGATTTGAGGCAGATCGAGATTTT,TRBJ1-3,TRBV7-2,.,.
CASSQLDRGLNEQYF,TGTGCCAGCAGCCAACTCGACAGGGGGCTCAACGAGCAGTACTTC,TRBJ2-7,TRBV14,.,TRBD1
CASSYSRLSDTQYF,TGTGCCAGCAGTTACTCGAGACTGTCAGATACGCAGTATTTT,TRBJ2-3,TRBV6-6,.,.
CASNRGGEGQPQHF,TGTGCCAGCAATCGGGGAGGCGAGGGGCAGCCCCAGCATTTT,TRBJ1-5,TRBV9,.,.
CASSFGELEKLFF,TGTGCCAGCAGTTTTGGGGAGCTGGAAAAACTGTTTTTT,TRBJ1-4,TRBV27,many,.
CASSFTGGRMDEQYF,TGCGCCAGCAGCTTCACAGGGGGCAGGATGGACGAGCAGTACTTC,TRBJ2-7,TRBV5-1,.,TRBD1
CASSLMGLAAHNEQFF,TGTGCCAGCAGCTTAATGGGACTAGCGGCTCACAATGAGCAGTTCTTC,TRBJ2-1,TRBV7-9,.,TRBD2
CASSYKGANSNTEAFF,TGTGCCAGCAGTTACAAGGGGGCCAATTCGAACACTGAAGCTTTCTTT,TRBJ1-1,TRBV6-5,.,TRBD1
CASSSGTGVDGNQPQHF,TGTGCCAGCAGCTCCGGGACAGGGGTTGATGGCAATCAGCCCCAGCATTTT,TRBJ1-5,TRBV28,.,TRBD1
CASSFKGGRAWYF,TGTGCCAGCAGCTTTAAAGGAGGGAGGGCCTGGTACTTC,TRBJ2-7,TRBV7-2,.,TRBD2
CASSSGSASTGELFF,TGTGCCAGCAGTTCGGGGTCAGCATCCACCGGGGAGCTGTTTTTT,TRBJ2-2,TRBV6-6,.,.
CATRPSSGANVLTF,TGTGCCACCAGACCTAGCTCTGGGGCCAACGTCCTGACTTTC,TRBJ2-6,TRBV24-1,.,.
CASSDNRKLTEAFF,TGTGCCAGCAGTGACAACAGGAAACTCACTGAAGCTTTCTTT,TRBJ1-1,TRBV2,few,.
CASSQQGNTEAFF,TGTGCCAGCAGCCAACAGGGTAACACTGAAGCTTTCTTT,TRBJ1-1,TRBV16,.,.
CASSQGFGRVGEQYF,TGTGCCAGCAGCCAAGGATTCGGCAGGGTCGGCGAGCAGTACTTC,TRBJ2-7,TRBV4-2,.,.
CASPRLAGDHEQFF,TGTGCCAGCCCTAGACTAGCGGGAGACCATGAGCAGTTCTTC,TRBJ2-1,TRBV28,.,TRBD2
CATGDRRFYNEQFF,TGTGCCACCGGGGACAGACGATTCTACAATGAGCAGTTCTTC,TRBJ2-1,TRBV24-1,.,TRBD1
CASSPAQGASYNEQFF,TGTGCCAGCAGCCCCGCCCAGGGGGCCAGCTACAATGAGCAGTTCTTC,TRBJ2-1,TRBV4-2,.,TRBD1
CASSVGGAGANVLTF,TGTGCCAGCAGTGTAGGGGGTGCTGGGGCCAACGTCCTGACTTTC,TRBJ2-6,TRBV21-1,.,.
CASSLSGQGYGYTF,TGTGCCAGCAGTTTATCGGGACAGGGGTATGGCTACACCTTC,TRBJ1-2,TRBV27,.,TRBD1
CASSNSGRANNEQFF,TGTGCCAGCAGTAACAGCGGGAGGGCCAATAATGAGCAGTTCTTC,TRBJ2-1,TRBV28,.,TRBD2
CASSLPGDSTEAFF,TGTGCCAGCAGCCTACCGGGTGATAGCACTGAAGCTTTCTTT,TRBJ1-1,TRBV7-3,.,.
CASSPGTGQTYEQYF,TGTGCCAGCAGCCCCGGGACAGGGCAAACCTACGAGCAGTACTTC,TRBJ2-7,TRBV7-9,once,TRBD1
CASSPLRWYNEQFF,TGTGCCAGCAGTCCCTTGAGATGGTACAATGAGCAGTTCTTC,TRBJ2-1,TRBV27,.,.
CASSRLGQKDTEAFF,TGTGCCAGCAGCCGTTTGGGCCAGAAGGACACTGAAGCTTTCTTT,TRBJ1-1,TRBV9,.,.
CASSFTGGNQPQHF,TGTGCCAGCAGTTTTACAGGGGGAAATCAGCCCCAGCATTTT,TRBJ1-5,TRBV28,.,TRBD1
CAISKPGGGGTEAFF,TGTGCCATCAGTAAGCCAGGTGGGGGAGGCACTGAAGCTTTCTTT,TRBJ1-1,TRBV10-3,.,.
CSARSDTQYF,TGCAGTGCACGGAGTGATACGCAGTATTTT,TRBJ2-3,TRBV20-1,.,.
CASASLGGQETQYF,TGTGCCAGCGCCTCTCTAGGAGGCCAAGAGACCCAGTACTTC,TRBJ2-5,TRBV27,.,.
CASSPTSGRAFDEQFF,TGTGCCAGCAGCCCAACTAGCGGGAGGGCTTTCGATGAGCAGTTCTTC,TRBJ2-1,TRBV7-9,.,TRBD2